A selection of T cell receptor beta chains follows, all from one sample in a study of neurological immune-mediated disorders. A single record per CDR3 protein comes from TCRdb applying MiXCR to the 5' RACE reads. The table shows 55,000 to 70,000 distinct CDR3 sequences, with roughly 3.6% occurring only once. Specimen: PBMCs. These receptors all stem from a man in his thirties or forties with multiple sclerosis. The CDR3 runs from the conserved cysteine through the conserved F or W. Fields, in order: J gene, V gene, D gene, clone size, CDR3 protein, CDR3 DNA. The D gene is left open where the match is weak. Clone size is stated in some rows and not others, as once, few, many or a class when expanded.

TRBJ1-2 TRBV20-1 NA many CSASLRVGYGYTF TGCAGTGCTAGTTTAAGGGTTGGCTATGGCTACACCTTC
TRBJ1-5 TRBV5-1 NA many CASSHYPGNSQPQHF TGCGCCAGCAGCCACTATCCGGGGAACAGTCAGCCCCAGCATTTT
TRBJ1-2 TRBV5-5 NA many CASSLSWGGVYGYTF TGTGCCAGCAGCTTGTCGTGGGGGGGCGTCTATGGCTACACCTTC
TRBJ2-3 TRBV5-1 TRBD1 many CASSPGQASTDTQYF TGCGCCAGCAGCCCAGGACAGGCCAGCACAGATACGCAGTATTTT
TRBJ2-7 TRBV21-1 NA many CASSKGGSREGEREQYF TGTGCCAGCAGCAAAGGAGGATCGCGGGAGGGGGAAAGGGAGCAGTACTTC
TRBJ1-3 TRBV5-1 TRBD1 many CASSGGTGGFSGNTIYF TGCGCCAGCAGCGGCGGGACAGGGGGTTTCTCTGGAAACACCATATATTTT
TRBJ1-1 TRBV12-3/TRBV12-4 NA many CASSFSVAARAAFF TGTGCCAGCAGTTTTTCTGTTGCGGCTCGCGCTGCTTTCTTT
TRBJ1-1 TRBV20-1 TRBD1 many CSARTGATNTEAFF TGCAGTGCTAGGACAGGGGCTACGAACACTGAAGCTTTCTTT
TRBJ2-5 TRBV5-1 TRBD1 many CASSPRGRGRKETQYF TGCGCCAGCAGCCCCCGCGGCAGGGGGCGCAAGGAGACCCAGTACTTC
TRBJ1-1 TRBV20-1 NA few CSARGPNEAFF TGCAGTGCTAGAGGCCCGAATGAAGCTTTCTTT
TRBJ2-3 TRBV7-7 NA NA CASSYTTTDTQYF TGTGCCAGCAGCTACACGACCACAGATACGCAGTATTTT
TRBJ1-2 TRBV5-1 TRBD1 many CASTTPTGSGYTF TGCGCCAGCACGACACCGACAGGGAGCGGCTACACCTTC
TRBJ1-2 TRBV29-1 NA many CSVVAGDGYTF TGCAGCGTTGTGGCAGGGGATGGCTACACCTTC
TRBJ2-1 TRBV4-1 NA many CASSQAGASYNEQFF TGCGCCAGCAGCCAAGCGGGGGCCTCCTACAATGAGCAGTTCTTC
TRBJ1-2 TRBV5-1 NA NA CASSLLGDSDYGYTF TGCGCCAGCAGCTTACTGGGGGACTCGGACTATGGCTACACCTTC
TRBJ2-3 TRBV20-1 TRBD2 medium-sized CSARTSGGADTQYF TGCAGTGCAAGGACTAGCGGGGGGGCAGATACGCAGTATTTT
TRBJ2-5 TRBV18 NA many CASSQQQGLYQETQYF TGTGCCAGCTCACAGCAACAGGGTCTGTACCAAGAGACCCAGTACTTC
TRBJ1-6 TRBV4-3 NA many CASSRDGSSYNSPLHF TGCGCCAGCAGCCGGGACGGGAGCTCCTATAATTCACCCCTCCACTTT
TRBJ2-3 TRBV10-3 TRBD1 many CAISERDRGTDTQYF TGTGCCATCAGTGAGAGGGACAGGGGCACAGATACGCAGTATTTT
TRBJ2-3 TRBV5-5 NA many CASIGEGDLLLDTQYF TGTGCCAGCATAGGCGAAGGGGATTTGTTGTTAGATACGCAGTATTTT
TRBJ2-1 TRBV25-1 NA many CASVPKGRASYNEQFF TGTGCCAGCGTACCCAAGGGGCGGGCATCCTACAATGAGCAGTTCTTC
TRBJ1-2 TRBV9 TRBD1 many CASSPGFEGGNYGYTF TGTGCCAGCAGCCCAGGGTTTGAAGGGGGCAACTATGGCTACACCTTC
TRBJ1-2 TRBV20-1 NA many CSAISPTNSYGYTF TGCAGTGCTATCTCACCGACGAACAGCTATGGCTACACCTTC
TRBJ2-6 TRBV20-1 TRBD1 many CSARITGTGTGANVLTF TGCAGTGCTAGGATAACCGGGACAGGGACCGGGGCCAACGTCCTGACTTTC
TRBJ2-3 TRBV20-1 TRBD2 many CSAERRTSGSTDTQYF TGCAGTGCCGAACGTCGGACTAGCGGGAGCACAGATACGCAGTATTTT
TRBJ2-3 TRBV4-2 TRBD2 many CASSTTSGGAADTQYF TGTGCCAGCAGCACCACTAGCGGGGGGGCGGCAGATACGCAGTATTTT
TRBJ2-6 TRBV6-1 NA many CASREWGSGANVLTF TGTGCCAGCAGGGAATGGGGCTCTGGGGCCAACGTCCTGACTTTC
TRBJ2-3 TRBV14 NA NA CASSTGGTSEYF TGTGCCAGCAGCACTGGAGGGACATCAGAATATTTT
TRBJ2-7 TRBV6-5 TRBD1 many CASSYPDRWYEQYF TGTGCCAGCAGTTACCCGGACAGGTGGTACGAGCAGTACTTC
TRBJ1-2 TRBV29-1 NA many CSVDGTSLYGYTF TGCAGCGTGGACGGGACAAGCCTCTATGGCTACACCTTC
TRBJ2-5 TRBV3-1 TRBD2 many CASSQGVSGGSETQYF TGTGCCAGCAGCCAAGGAGTTAGCGGGGGTTCGGAGACCCAGTACTTC
TRBJ2-7 TRBV5-1 NA many CASSLVVEAYEQYF TGCGCCAGCAGCTTGGTCGTAGAGGCTTACGAGCAGTACTTC
TRBJ1-2 TRBV6-5 TRBD1 many CASSPYGTGEDGYTF TGTGCCAGCAGTCCTTACGGGACAGGGGAGGATGGCTACACCTTC
TRBJ2-3 TRBV20-1 NA NA CSASGGAYSRDTQYF TGCAGTGCTAGTGGGGGGGCCTATAGTAGAGATACGCAGTATTTT
TRBJ2-1 TRBV20-1 TRBD1 NA CSARPPPQGAHNEQFF TGCAGTGCTAGACCTCCTCCACAGGGGGCCCACAATGAGCAGTTCTTC
TRBJ1-1 TRBV6-2/TRBV6-3 NA NA CASYVGGRAFF TGTGCCAGCTATGTAGGGGGGAGGGCTTTCTTT
TRBJ2-5 TRBV10-3 NA many CAISVGHGGQETQYF TGTGCCATCAGTGTAGGCCACGGGGGCCAGGAGACCCAGTACTTC
TRBJ2-2 TRBV5-1 TRBD1 many CASIQGTANTGELFF TGCGCCAGCATCCAGGGGACAGCGAACACCGGGGAGCTGTTTTTT
TRBJ2-2 TRBV12-3/TRBV12-4 TRBD1 many CASTPGTGIPLNTGELFF TGTGCCAGCACCCCCGGGACAGGGATTCCCCTTAACACCGGGGAGCTGTTTTTT
TRBJ1-1 TRBV29-1 NA many CSVENTANTEAFF TGCAGCGTTGAAAATACGGCGAACACTGAAGCTTTCTTT
TRBJ2-7 TRBV10-3 TRBD1 many CAISEPGTGTGEQYF TGTGCCATCAGTGAACCCGGGACAGGGACCGGCGAGCAGTACTTC
TRBJ2-6 TRBV9 NA many CASSYDDTAGANVLTF TGTGCCAGCAGCTACGATGACACGGCTGGGGCCAACGTCCTGACTTTC
TRBJ2-2 TRBV11-1 NA many CASSPQRGSGELFF TGTGCCAGCAGCCCCCAGAGGGGTTCCGGGGAGCTGTTTTTT
TRBJ1-2 TRBV12-3/TRBV12-4 NA many CASSLAGRFYGYTF TGTGCCAGCAGTTTAGCGGGACGGTTCTATGGCTACACCTTC
TRBJ2-6 TRBV10-2 NA few CASSESSAGVGANVLTF TGCGCCAGCAGTGAGTCGAGTGCGGGTGTCGGGGCCAACGTCCTGACTTTC
TRBJ1-1 TRBV25-1 NA many CASSEQGKGLTEAFF TGTGCCAGCAGTGAACAGGGGAAAGGGTTGACTGAAGCTTTCTTT
TRBJ1-1 TRBV20-1 NA few CSARDSKANTEAFF TGCAGTGCTAGAGATAGCAAGGCGAACACTGAAGCTTTCTTT
TRBJ1-1 TRBV2 NA many CASSERGRAEAFF TGTGCCAGCAGTGAACGGGGTAGAGCTGAAGCTTTCTTT
TRBJ1-2 TRBV7-9 NA many CASRVSGGVGGYTF TGTGCCAGCAGGGTGTCTGGGGGAGTTGGTGGCTACACCTTC
TRBJ2-1 TRBV5-4 TRBD2 many CASSPVASGGAYEQFF TGTGCCAGCAGCCCTGTAGCGAGCGGGGGGGCCTATGAGCAGTTCTTC
TRBJ2-1 TRBV10-3 TRBD2 many CAIRLPSGGASNEQFF TGTGCCATCAGATTACCTAGCGGGGGGGCCTCCAATGAGCAGTTCTTC
TRBJ2-7 TRBV11-2 NA many CASSSYEQYF TGTGCCAGCAGCTCCTACGAGCAGTACTTC
TRBJ2-3 TRBV20-1 NA many CSARGGKDTQYF TGCAGTGCCAGAGGAGGTAAAGATACGCAGTATTTT
TRBJ1-2 TRBV20-1 NA many CSARDPSRGEGYTF TGCAGTGCTAGAGATCCGAGCCGGGGGGAGGGCTACACCTTC